This T cell receptor (beta chain) is drawn from a study of cytomegalovirus exposure and HLA in healthy donors. The assay was immunoSEQ multiplex PCR, and TCRdb's table has in-frame clones only and misses some. The repertoire holds under 250,000 clones, around four fifths seen once, with 4.5% to 6% in the top ten. Remarks on this clone: Its target is not known.

Study-level results: Cytomegalovirus-associated status was assigned to about 170 TCR beta chains.

The CDR3 is made up of 11 amino acids. Looked up from germline, CDR1 is SQVTM and CDR2 is ANQGSEA. V was shortened by 8 bases and J by 7 bases, with 14 bases between the two germline ends. This receptor was taken from a young woman in good health and CMV-seronegative. What was sequenced was PBMCs. This chain uses TRBV29-1 with TRBJ1-1; D gene ambiguous. The CDR3: CSLREEFEAFF. The DNA of the CDR3 is TGCAGCCTTCGTGAAGAGTTTGAAGCTTTCTTT.